This passage covers 19 T cell receptor beta chains from one sample sequenced in a study of blood T cell repertoires in COVID-19. Generated by immunoSEQ multiplex PCR, the TCRdb table keeps only in-frame clones and is missing some. Of more than 100,000 clones in the sample, approximately 84% are singletons; the top ten hold more than 1.4%. The specimen was peripheral blood. The receptors shown here come from a man aged 55 to 70 with acute or convalescent COVID-19.

The gene calls are TRBV5-1 and TRBJ2-7, with TRBD1 matching 7 bases. The V gene's germline CDR1 is SGHRS and CDR2 YFSETQ. This CDR3 has 14 residues. J gave up 4 bases and V 0 bases, and 4 bases lay outside the gene matches. The CDR3 here is CASSLEQGSYEQYF. Written as DNA, the CDR3 is TGCGCCAGCAGCTTGGAACAGGGGAGTTACGAGCAGTACTTC.

Points on this clone: This specimen includes other DNA sequences encoding the same CDR3. The chain recombines TRBV5-1 with TRBJ2-5; 7 nucleotides agree with TRBD1. The germline gives CDR1 SGHRS, CDR2 YFSETQ. The trim removed 2 bases at V and 2 bases at J, leaving 0 bases unmatched. The CDR3 runs to 13 residues. The CDR3 DNA reads TGCGCCAGCAGCTTACAGGGGCAAGAGACCCAGTACTTC. Protein product: CASSLQGQETQYF.

The sample holds a few counts of this clone. The chain couples TRBV5-1 to TRBJ2-1; 12 positions agree with TRBD2. CDR1 and CDR2 from the germline V gene are SGHRS and YFSETQ. Trimming cost V 3 bases and J 5 bases; bases outside gene matches: 3. The CDR3 runs to 15 residues. This CDR3 reads CASSSSGGEHNEQFF. In nucleotides, the CDR3 is TGCGCCAGCAGCTCTAGCGGGGGGGAACACAATGAGCAGTTCTTC.

The CDR3 sequence is CASSSTTGGYGYTF. As DNA, the CDR3 is TGCGCCAGCAGCTCTACGACAGGCGGATATGGCTACACCTTC. The chain carries TRBV5-1 and TRBJ1-2, with TRBD1 as a possible D gene (6 bases). The germline V gene encodes CDR1 SGHRS and CDR2 YFSETQ. The CDR3 runs 14 residues. The V and J ends lost 3 bases and 5 bases respectively, with 14 bases between them. Drawing the rest from reference TRBV5-1 and TRBJ1-2, the complete variable domain is KAGVTQTPRYLIKTRGQQVTLSCSPISGHRSVSWYQQTPGQGLQFLFEYFSETQRNKGNFPGRFSGRQFSNSRSEMNVSTLELGDSALYLCASSSTTGGYGYTFGSGTRLTVV.

The table lists this clone with a count of one. The rearrangement links TRBV7-3 to TRBJ2-2, with 7 bases that match TRBD1. This CDR3 region has 15 residues. The V gene's germline CDR1 is SGHTA and CDR2 FQGTGA. The trim removed 2 bases at V and 0 bases at J, leaving 0 bases unmatched. The CDR3 nucleotides read TGTGCCAGCAGCTTACAGGGGGCGAACACCGGGGAGCTGTTTTTT. This encodes CASSLQGANTGELFF.

The J gene is TRBJ1-5, the V gene TRBV7-8, with unresolved D. The V end was cut by 5 bases, the J end by 1 base, with 15 bases between. Germline-derived CDR1 and CDR2 are SGHVS and FQNEAQ. The CDR3 consists of 16 residues. CDR3 in DNA: TGTGCCAGCAGCCCCCCCGGGGTCCAGAGCAATCAGCCCCAGCATTTT. Amino acids: CASSPPGVQSNQPQHF.

This chain links TRBV19 with TRBJ1-5; D not certain. From germline, CDR1 is LNHDA and CDR2 SQIVND (reference sequence). V was clipped by 7 bases and J by 3 bases, with 16 bases between them. The length of the CDR3 is 15 residues. CDR3 nucleotide sequence: TGTGCCAGTATCCTACGGGCGGGCGTCAATCAGCCCCAGCATTTT. Encoded protein: CASILRAGVNQPQHF.

The genes are TRBV24-1 and TRBJ2-2; 9 bases line up with TRBD1. Germline V gene lookup returns CDR1 KGHDR and CDR2 SFDVKD. CDR3 size: 17 residues. Trimming removed 5 bases from V and 0 bases from J; junction bases left unmatched: 6. CDR3 nucleotides: TGTGCCACCAGTGGAAGGGGACAGGGTTCGAACACCGGGGAGCTGTTTTTT. Amino acids: CATSGRGQGSNTGELFF.

The chain couples TRBV9 to TRBJ1-6, with D tentatively TRBD1 (6 bases). Germline values: CDR1 SGDLS, CDR2 YYNGEE. Between the trimmed V and J ends, which lost 4 bases and 7 bases, there was a span of 18 bases. The CDR3 is 16 residues long. The CDR3 sequence is CASSPFDRSLNSPLHF. The CDR3 DNA sequence: TGTGCCAGCAGCCCCTTCGACAGGTCTTTGAATTCACCCCTCCACTTT. Using reference TRBV9 and TRBJ1-6 for the parts outside the CDR3, the full variable domain is DSGVTQTPKHLITATGQRVTLRCSPRSGDLSVYWYQQSLDQGLQFLIQYYNGEERAKGNILERFSAQQFPDLHSELNLSSLELGDSALYFCASSPFDRSLNSPLHFGNGTRLTVT.

The V and J genes are TRBV7-8 and TRBJ2-7; D may be TRBD1 (6 bases). This CDR3 is 14 amino acids long. From germline, CDR1 is SGHVS and CDR2 FQNEAQ. V was shortened by 4 bases and J by 4 bases, with 14 bases between the two germline ends. This chain's CDR3 is CASSSGVYSYEQYF. CDR3 nucleotide sequence: TGTGCCAGCAGCTCAGGGGTTTATTCGTACGAGCAGTACTTC.

This sequence joins TRBV7-6 and TRBJ2-2, with 9 bases matching TRBD1. Germline V gene data show CDR1 as SGHVS and CDR2 as FNYEAQ. J lost 4 bases, V lost 5 bases, and 14 bases had no gene match. This CDR3 has 18 residues. The CDR3 reads CASSRSIPGQGSTGELFF. CDR3 bases: TGTGCCAGCAGCCGCTCAATACCGGGACAGGGCAGCACCGGGGAGCTGTTTTTT.

The chain is built from TRBV27 and TRBJ2-5; the match to TRBD2 covers 10 bases. The CDR3 has 14 amino acids. V gave up 5 bases and J gave up 5 bases; unmatched junction bases: 5. The V gene's germline CDR1 is MNHEY and CDR2 SMNVEV (reference sequence). The CDR3 loop reads CASSILAGLETQYF. The CDR3 bases are TGTGCCAGCAGTATACTAGCGGGGCTGGAGACCCAGTACTTC.

The chain combines TRBV3-1 (or the pseudogene TRBV3-2) with TRBJ2-1; TRBD2 agrees at 8 bases. This CDR3 has 17 amino acids. Germline trimming cut 0 bases from V and 5 bases from J; bases unmatched to any gene: 9. Germline loops: CDR1 LGHDT, CDR2 YNNKEL (reference sequence). The CDR3 spells CASSQELIAGSNNEQFF. DNA for the CDR3: TGTGCCAGCAGCCAAGAGCTAATAGCGGGATCTAACAATGAGCAGTTCTTC.

The chain combines TRBV7-3 with TRBJ2-5; 7 bases agree with TRBD2. Unmatched junction bases numbered 4, after V lost 8 bases and J lost 1 base. Per germline, CDR1 SGHTA and CDR2 FQGTGA. There are 13 residues in the CDR3. CDR3 sequence reads: CASGRGTQETQYF. Written as DNA, the CDR3 is TGTGCCAGCGGGCGGGGGACCCAAGAGACCCAGTACTTC.

The rearrangement joins TRBV3-1 (or the pseudogene TRBV3-2) to TRBJ2-4; maybe TRBD1 (6 bases). Trimming removed 4 bases at V and 1 base at J, with 11 bases between. Germline CDR1 reads LGHDT; CDR2 reads YNNKEL (reference sequence). CDR3 length equals 15 residues. Here the CDR3 DNA reads TGTGCCAGCAGCCCCTCCGACAGGGCCAAAAACATTCAGTACTTC. Translated, it gives CASSPSDRAKNIQYF.

This sequence joins TRBV7-8 and TRBJ2-7, with 10 bases lining up with TRBD2. This CDR3 contains 19 residues. CDR1 SGHVS and CDR2 FQNEAQ come from the germline V gene. V dropped 0 bases and J dropped 2; count of bases not matched to a gene: 13. CDR3 loop: CASSLARVSGGLGPYEQYF. In DNA form, the CDR3 reads TGTGCCAGCAGCTTAGCGAGGGTTAGCGGGGGGCTTGGCCCCTACGAGCAGTACTTC. The entire variable domain, with the rest obtained from reference TRBV7-8 and TRBJ2-7, is as follows: GAGVSQSPRYKVAKRGQDVALRCDPISGHVSLFWYQQALGQGPEFLTYFQNEAQLDKSGLPSDRFFAERPEGSVSTLKIQRTQQEDSAVYLCASSLARVSGGLGPYEQYFGPGTRLTVT.

This chain links TRBV6-5 with TRBJ2-1; 9 positions match TRBD2. Germline loops: CDR1 MNHEY, CDR2 SVGAGI. Unmatched junction bases numbered 10, after V lost 6 bases and J lost 7 bases. CDR3 length: 15 amino acids. The CDR3 region is CASSDGTSLTNEQFF. DNA of the CDR3: TGTGCCAGCAGCGACGGGACTAGCCTAACGAATGAGCAGTTCTTC.

The chain is built from TRBV6-4 and TRBJ2-1; possibly TRBD2 for D (6 bases). The CDR3 is 16 amino acids. The V gene's germline CDR1 is MRHNA and CDR2 SNTAGT. V lost 2 bases to trimming and J lost 5 bases, with 16 bases between them. The CDR3 nucleotides are TGTGCCAGCAGTGACCTATCCGGGACTGCGAACAATGAGCAGTTCTTC. Translation: CASSDLSGTANNEQFF.

V and J are TRBV4-1 and TRBJ2-1; TRBD2 matches 8 bases. The J segment lost 6 bases and the V segment lost 0 bases, leaving 10 bases of the junction unmatched. The CDR3 contains 17 residues. Germline V CDR1 and CDR2: MGHRA, YSYEKL. For the CDR3, the DNA is TGCGCCAGCAGCCAAGATGCGGCGGGAGGAACGCTCAATGAGCAGTTCTTC. Translating it yields CASSQDAAGGTLNEQFF.